This record looks at one T cell receptor (beta chain) sequence and its context. No cognate antigen has been identified for it. Base qualities are not provided; no much larger clone lies one nucleotide away. This sample stems from a study of blood T cell repertoires in COVID-19 (dated by TCRdb to the early 2020s). For context, the study as a whole: The collaborator samples originated in the United States, Italy and Spain and spanned the acute and convalescent phases of COVID-19. The material from the prospective study consisted of cDNA or gDNA derived from T cells, B-cell-depleted T cells, or PBMCs. Where HLA class I and class II types were available, the types were taken from metadata supplied by the sample provider, not from assay-based typing. Sample metadata almost always included a de-identified subject ID, COVID-19 status, age in years and sex. The samples were drawn from two sources: the first 160 participants of the ongoing ImmuneRACE study, and 1,000 to 1,500 subjects contributed by 6 global collaborators. Subjects who had been exposed to COVID-19, were actively infected with it, or had recovered from it provided the deeply sampled blood TCRbeta repertoires that made up the dataset. The repertoires were released in a freely available public database meant as a resource for research on the immune response to SARS-CoV-2.

V is pared back by 0 bases and J by 5 bases, with 7 bases lying between the germline termini. The CDR1 and CDR2 encoded by the germline V gene (reference sequence) are PRHDT and FYEKMQ. Taken from cysteine to phenylalanine, the CDR3 has 14 residues. Just CDR3 DNA is preserved here, 42 bases in frame from base 1. TCRbeta CDR3 regions were amplified from genomic DNA using the immunoSEQ Assay, a bias-controlled multiplex PCR. Under the source paper's analysis protocol: The number of nucleated cells in each sample was estimated by amplification of reference gene primers within the assay. To quantify the absolute abundance of each unique TCRbeta CDR3 rearrangement, sequence reads were collapsed and filtered. For each sample, productive Simpson clonality was calculated by taking the square root of Simpson's diversity index across productive rearrangements. TCRdb took this table from immuneACCESS and kept in-frame rearrangements with V and J called. Such tables lack part of the clones; where checked against another copy, unresolved V genes explain under half of the gap, and the rest is unexplained. V and J calls plus clone size are reproduced from that table; the DNA served to infer D and trimming. This sample has over 200,000 clones in its table, and approximately 84% of those were observed once. The ten largest clonotypes hold around a tenth of the sample.

The paper as a whole reports these results and caveats: How much clinical and demographic metadata was included differed by source and by participant, and the metadata was provided uncurated.

In Seattle, one collaborating source enrolled patients while the infection was active and tracked those patients longitudinally over the course of disease. Collaborating institutions collected whole blood in K2EDTA tubes following their own protocols. For TCRbeta analysis, collaborators shipped samples as frozen whole blood, isolated PBMCs, or DNA extracted from either of those sample types. Sequenced sample: peripheral blood. Here the chain combines TRBV13 and TRBJ1-4; no D gene call is confident. This clonotype was obtained from a man aged 45-65 years with COVID-19, enrolled during active disease. The encoded CDR3 is CASSLGGRNEKLFF. The DNA sequence is TGTGCCAGCAGCTTAGGGGGCCGCAATGAAAAACTGTTTTTT.